This is a list of T cell receptor beta chains from one sample in a study of regulatory and conventional T cells in RAG deficiency. Produced via immunoSEQ multiplex PCR; TCRdb's table is partial and in-frame only. There are 8,700 or so clones in the sample; 65% to 85% occur only once, and about 35% lies in the top ten. These same data were also listed under a study on regulatory T cells.

Specimen: CD8+ T cells sorted from blood. The receptors originated from a human donor in good health. CDR3s include the opening cysteine and the closing phenylalanine or tryptophan. A D gene is named only where the DNA matches it firmly. Some rows mark clone size as missing; the rest say once, few, many or name a class of expanded clone.

v_call: TRBV10-1
d_call: NA
j_call: TRBJ1-1
clone_size: once
cdr3_aa: CAVQEDMNTEAFF
cdr3_nt: TGCGCCGTCCAGGAGGACATGAACACTGAAGCTTTCTTT

v_call: TRBV11-2
d_call: TRBD2
j_call: TRBJ2-1
clone_size: NA
cdr3_aa: CASSLVSSGKYNEQFF
cdr3_nt: TGTGCCAGCAGCTTAGTATCTAGCGGGAAATACAATGAGCAGTTCTTC

v_call: TRBV6-6
d_call: TRBD1
j_call: TRBJ2-5
clone_size: NA
cdr3_aa: CASSYVQGAQETQYF
cdr3_nt: TGTGCCAGCAGTTACGTACAGGGGGCCCAAGAGACCCAGTACTTC

v_call: TRBV9
d_call: NA
j_call: TRBJ1-1
clone_size: once
cdr3_aa: CASSVEDRNTEAFF
cdr3_nt: TGTGCCAGCAGCGTAGAGGACAGGAACACTGAAGCTTTCTTT

v_call: TRBV4-1
d_call: NA
j_call: TRBJ1-1
clone_size: NA
cdr3_aa: CASSHMRGNTEAFF
cdr3_nt: TGCGCCAGCAGCCATATGAGGGGGAACACTGAAGCTTTCTTT

v_call: TRBV4-1
d_call: NA
j_call: TRBJ2-5
clone_size: NA
cdr3_aa: CASSQAGPQETQYF
cdr3_nt: TGCGCCAGCAGCCAAGCGGGACCTCAAGAGACCCAGTACTTC

v_call: TRBV4-1
d_call: TRBD1
j_call: TRBJ2-2
clone_size: NA
cdr3_aa: CASSPSGTGYAGELFF
cdr3_nt: TGCGCCAGCAGCCCCTCCGGGACAGGGTACGCCGGGGAGCTGTTTTTT

v_call: TRBV7-6
d_call: NA
j_call: TRBJ2-3
clone_size: NA
cdr3_aa: CASSLVAAASTDTQYF
cdr3_nt: TGTGCCAGCAGCTTAGTAGCGGCAGCTAGCACAGATACGCAGTATTTT

v_call: TRBV28
d_call: NA
j_call: TRBJ2-7
clone_size: NA
cdr3_aa: CASSSPRVNKYEQYF
cdr3_nt: TGTGCCAGCAGTTCCCCCCGGGTTAATAAATACGAGCAGTACTTC

v_call: TRBV27
d_call: NA
j_call: TRBJ1-6
clone_size: NA
cdr3_aa: CASSPHLVDSPLHF
cdr3_nt: TGTGCCAGCAGTCCCCACCTGGTCGATTCACCCCTCCACTTT

v_call: TRBV4-1
d_call: NA
j_call: TRBJ2-5
clone_size: NA
cdr3_aa: CASSPTAVGGPETQYF
cdr3_nt: TGCGCCAGCAGCCCGACTGCTGTGGGGGGGCCAGAGACCCAGTACTTC

v_call: TRBV28
d_call: NA
j_call: TRBJ2-1
clone_size: NA
cdr3_aa: CASSFSQTEQFF
cdr3_nt: TGTGCCAGCAGTTTCTCCCAAACTGAGCAGTTCTTC

v_call: TRBV11-3
d_call: TRBD2
j_call: TRBJ2-1
clone_size: NA
cdr3_aa: CASSNPGTSGSSYNEQFF
cdr3_nt: TGTGCCAGCAGCAATCCCGGGACTAGCGGGAGTTCCTACAATGAGCAGTTCTTC

v_call: TRBV27
d_call: TRBD1
j_call: TRBJ1-5
clone_size: NA
cdr3_aa: CASSLRQGAGQPQHF
cdr3_nt: TGTGCCAGCAGTTTACGACAGGGGGCGGGTCAGCCCCAGCATTTT

v_call: TRBV6-5
d_call: NA
j_call: TRBJ2-5
clone_size: NA
cdr3_aa: CASSTYDGGETQYF
cdr3_nt: TGTGCCAGCAGCACTTACGACGGAGGAGAGACCCAGTACTTC

v_call: TRBV19
d_call: NA
j_call: TRBJ1-1
clone_size: NA
cdr3_aa: CASSIGGSGTFF
cdr3_nt: TGTGCCAGTAGTATAGGCGGGTCAGGGACTTTCTTT

v_call: TRBV23-1
d_call: NA
j_call: TRBJ1-2
clone_size: NA
cdr3_aa: CASSQSGRTHYGYTF
cdr3_nt: TGCGCCAGCAGTCAATCAGGCAGGACCCACTATGGCTACACCTTC

v_call: TRBV7-3
d_call: TRBD2
j_call: TRBJ2-7
clone_size: NA
cdr3_aa: CASSLGLAGDYEQYF
cdr3_nt: TGTGCCAGCAGCTTAGGACTAGCGGGGGACTACGAGCAGTACTTC

v_call: TRBV14
d_call: NA
j_call: TRBJ2-5
clone_size: NA
cdr3_aa: CASSLLQGFQETQYF
cdr3_nt: TGTGCCAGCAGCCTTTTACAGGGATTCCAAGAGACCCAGTACTTC

v_call: TRBV7-9
d_call: TRBD2
j_call: TRBJ2-5
clone_size: NA
cdr3_aa: CASSLATSGRRGETQYF
cdr3_nt: TGTGCCAGCAGCTTAGCTACTAGCGGGAGGCGGGGGGAGACCCAGTACTTC

v_call: TRBV19
d_call: NA
j_call: TRBJ1-5
clone_size: once
cdr3_aa: CASRWGGLEPQHF
cdr3_nt: TGTGCCAGTAGATGGGGGGGGCTAGAGCCCCAGCATTTT

v_call: TRBV7-9
d_call: NA
j_call: TRBJ2-1
clone_size: NA
cdr3_aa: CASSWGANNEQFF
cdr3_nt: TGTGCCAGCAGCTGGGGGGCCAACAATGAGCAGTTCTTC

v_call: TRBV7-9
d_call: NA
j_call: TRBJ1-4
clone_size: NA
cdr3_aa: CASSLEFRGEKLFF
cdr3_nt: TGTGCCAGCAGCTTAGAGTTCAGGGGTGAAAAACTGTTTTTT

v_call: TRBV5-1
d_call: NA
j_call: TRBJ2-3
clone_size: NA
cdr3_aa: CASSLGRYTDTQYF
cdr3_nt: TGCGCCAGCAGCTTGGGCCGGTACACAGATACGCAGTATTTT

v_call: TRBV29-1
d_call: NA
j_call: TRBJ1-2
clone_size: NA
cdr3_aa: CSVEKEGDDYGYTF
cdr3_nt: TGCAGCGTTGAAAAAGAGGGTGATGACTATGGCTACACCTTC

v_call: TRBV27
d_call: TRBD1
j_call: TRBJ2-2
clone_size: few
cdr3_aa: CASSLVGTGLTGELFF
cdr3_nt: TGTGCCAGCAGTCTTGTGGGGACAGGGCTCACCGGGGAGCTGTTTTTT

v_call: TRBV10-3
d_call: TRBD1
j_call: TRBJ1-2
clone_size: NA
cdr3_aa: CAIRAPGTGYTYGYTF
cdr3_nt: TGTGCCATCAGGGCCCCGGGGACAGGCTATACCTATGGCTACACCTTC

v_call: TRBV4-1
d_call: TRBD1
j_call: TRBJ1-1
clone_size: medium-sized
cdr3_aa: CASSQLPGQVAGGNTEAFF
cdr3_nt: TGCGCCAGCAGCCAACTACCCGGACAGGTCGCCGGGGGGAACACTGAAGCTTTCTTT

v_call: TRBV6-6
d_call: NA
j_call: TRBJ2-6
clone_size: NA
cdr3_aa: CASSYSARTGANVLTF
cdr3_nt: TGTGCCAGCAGTTACTCGGCCAGGACTGGGGCCAACGTCCTGACTTTC

v_call: TRBV4-1
d_call: TRBD1
j_call: TRBJ2-6
clone_size: NA
cdr3_aa: CASSPSGQANSGANVLTF
cdr3_nt: TGCGCCAGCAGCCCGTCGGGACAGGCAAACTCTGGGGCCAACGTCCTGACTTTC

v_call: TRBV4-1
d_call: NA
j_call: TRBJ2-3
clone_size: NA
cdr3_aa: CASSQLTGTSTDTQYF
cdr3_nt: TGCGCCAGCAGCCAGCTGACAGGAACTAGCACAGATACGCAGTATTTT

v_call: TRBV7-9
d_call: NA
j_call: TRBJ2-3
clone_size: NA
cdr3_aa: CASSLGSTDTQYF
cdr3_nt: TGTGCCAGCAGCTTGGGTAGCACAGATACGCAGTATTTT

v_call: TRBV23-1
d_call: TRBD1
j_call: TRBJ1-1
clone_size: NA
cdr3_aa: CASRDRDKGEAFF
cdr3_nt: TGCGCCAGCCGGGACAGGGACAAAGGGGAAGCTTTCTTT

v_call: TRBV30
d_call: NA
j_call: TRBJ2-5
clone_size: few
cdr3_aa: CAWSPPLEETQYF
cdr3_nt: TGTGCCTGGAGTCCCCCGCTGGAAGAGACCCAGTACTTC

v_call: TRBV7-9
d_call: NA
j_call: TRBJ2-1
clone_size: NA
cdr3_aa: CASSLGGDSYNEQFF
cdr3_nt: TGTGCCAGCAGCTTGGGCGGGGACTCCTACAATGAGCAGTTCTTC

v_call: TRBV19
d_call: NA
j_call: TRBJ1-4
clone_size: NA
cdr3_aa: CASTPGGSEKLFF
cdr3_nt: TGTGCCAGTACCCCGGGAGGGAGTGAAAAACTGTTTTTT

v_call: TRBV6-5
d_call: NA
j_call: TRBJ2-6
clone_size: NA
cdr3_aa: CASTNAGANVLTF
cdr3_nt: TGTGCCAGCACAAACGCTGGGGCCAACGTCCTGACTTTC